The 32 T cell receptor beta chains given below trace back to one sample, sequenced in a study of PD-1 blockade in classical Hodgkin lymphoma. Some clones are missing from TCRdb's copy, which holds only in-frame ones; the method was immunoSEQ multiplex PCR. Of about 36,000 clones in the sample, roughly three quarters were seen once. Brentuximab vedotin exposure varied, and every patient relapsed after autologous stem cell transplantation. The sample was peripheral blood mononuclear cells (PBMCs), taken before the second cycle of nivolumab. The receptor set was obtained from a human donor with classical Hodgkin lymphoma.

This CDR3 is CASSFTQGARNQPQHF. DNA for the CDR3: TGTGCCAGCAGTTTTACGCAGGGGGCTCGCAATCAGCCCCAGCATTTT. The chain recombines TRBV28 with TRBJ1-5; 8 bases fit TRBD1. Trimming at V came to 3 bases and at J to 2 bases, leaving 6 bases not matched to a gene. The V gene's germline CDR1 is MDHEN and CDR2 SYDVKM. This CDR3 is 16 amino acids long.

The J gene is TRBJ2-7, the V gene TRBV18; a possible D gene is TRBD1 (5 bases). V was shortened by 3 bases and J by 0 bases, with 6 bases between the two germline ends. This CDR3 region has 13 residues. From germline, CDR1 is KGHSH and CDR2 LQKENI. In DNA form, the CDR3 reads TGTGCCAGCTCACCCAGGGACTCCTACGAGCAGTACTTC. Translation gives CASSPRDSYEQYF.

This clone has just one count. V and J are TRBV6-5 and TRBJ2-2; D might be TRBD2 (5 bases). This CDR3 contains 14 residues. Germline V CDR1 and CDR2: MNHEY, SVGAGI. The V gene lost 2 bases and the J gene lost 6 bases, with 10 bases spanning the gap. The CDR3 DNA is TGTGCCAGCAGTTACGGGGAGTATGCCGGGGAGCTGTTTTTT. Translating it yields CASSYGEYAGELFF.

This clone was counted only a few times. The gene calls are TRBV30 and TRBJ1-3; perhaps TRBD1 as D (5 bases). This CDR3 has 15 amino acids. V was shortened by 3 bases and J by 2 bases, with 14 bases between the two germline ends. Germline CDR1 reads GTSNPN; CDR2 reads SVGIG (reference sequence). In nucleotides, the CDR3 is TGTGCCTGGAGACCCCAGGGCTTAGCTGGAAACACCATATATTTT. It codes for CAWRPQGLAGNTIYF.

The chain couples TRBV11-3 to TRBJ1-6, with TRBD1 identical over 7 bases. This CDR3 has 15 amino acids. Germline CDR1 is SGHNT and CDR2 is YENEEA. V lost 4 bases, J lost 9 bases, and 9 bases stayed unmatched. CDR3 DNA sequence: TGTGCCAGCAGCTCAGGAACAGGGGTAGGTTCACCCCTCCACTTT. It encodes CASSSGTGVGSPLHF. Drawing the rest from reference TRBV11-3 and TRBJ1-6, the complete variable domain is EAGVVQSPRYKIIEKKQPVAFWCNPISGHNTLYWYLQNLGQGPELLIRYENEEAVDDSQLPKDRFSAERLKGVDSTLKIQPAELGDSAVYLCASSSGTGVGSPLHFGNGTRLTVT.

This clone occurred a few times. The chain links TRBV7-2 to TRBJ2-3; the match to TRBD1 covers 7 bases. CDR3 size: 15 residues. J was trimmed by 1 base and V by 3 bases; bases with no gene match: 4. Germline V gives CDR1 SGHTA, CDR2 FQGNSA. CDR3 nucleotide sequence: TGTGCCAGCAGCTTGCAGGGGGTCCGCACAGATACGCAGTATTTT. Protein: CASSLQGVRTDTQYF.

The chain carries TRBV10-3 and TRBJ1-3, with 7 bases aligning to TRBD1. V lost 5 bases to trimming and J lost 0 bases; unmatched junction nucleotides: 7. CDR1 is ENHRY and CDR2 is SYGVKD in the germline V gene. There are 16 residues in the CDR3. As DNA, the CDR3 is TGTGCCATCAGTAACAGGGGAGAGGGCTCTGGAAACACCATATATTTT. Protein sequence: CAISNRGEGSGNTIYF.

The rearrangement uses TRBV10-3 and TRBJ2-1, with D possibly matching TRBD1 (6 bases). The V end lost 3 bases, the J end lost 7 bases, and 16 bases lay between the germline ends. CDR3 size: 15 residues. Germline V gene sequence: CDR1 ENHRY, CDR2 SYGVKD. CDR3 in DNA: TGTGCCATCAGTGATCGGCAGGGGACGGTAAATGAGCAGTTCTTC. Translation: CAISDRQGTVNEQFF.

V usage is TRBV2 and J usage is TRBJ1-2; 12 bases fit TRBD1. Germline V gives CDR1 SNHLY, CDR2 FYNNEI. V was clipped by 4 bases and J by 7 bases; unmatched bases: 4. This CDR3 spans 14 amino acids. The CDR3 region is CASSGDRGLRGYTF. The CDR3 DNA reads TGTGCCAGCAGTGGGGACAGGGGGCTTCGTGGCTACACCTTC. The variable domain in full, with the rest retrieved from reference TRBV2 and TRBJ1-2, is EPEVTQTPSHQVTQMGQEVILRCVPISNHLYFYWYRQILGQKVEFLVSFYNNEISEKSEIFDDQFSVERPDGSNFTLKIRSTKLEDSAMYFCASSGDRGLRGYTFGSGTRLTVV.

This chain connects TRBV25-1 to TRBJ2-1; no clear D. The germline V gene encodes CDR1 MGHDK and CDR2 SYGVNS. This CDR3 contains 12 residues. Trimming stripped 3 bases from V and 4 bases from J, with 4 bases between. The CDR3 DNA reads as TGTGCCAGCAGTGACTGGTACAATGAGCAGTTCTTC. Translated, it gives CASSDWYNEQFF.

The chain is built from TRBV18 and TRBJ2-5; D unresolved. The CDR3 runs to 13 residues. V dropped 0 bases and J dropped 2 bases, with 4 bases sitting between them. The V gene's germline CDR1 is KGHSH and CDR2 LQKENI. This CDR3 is CASSPPAQETQYF. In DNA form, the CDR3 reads TGTGCCAGCTCACCACCGGCACAAGAGACCCAGTACTTC.

The CDR3 sequence: CASSLDLVSPLHF. The CDR3 nucleotides read TGTGCCAGCAGCTTGGACCTAGTGTCACCCCTCCACTTT. The V call is TRBV4-2, the J call TRBJ1-6; the D is unclear. Germline V gene sequence: CDR1 LGHNA, CDR2 YNFKEQ. Trimming took 5 bases from V and 10 from J, leaving 12 bases between them. The CDR3 totals 13 residues.

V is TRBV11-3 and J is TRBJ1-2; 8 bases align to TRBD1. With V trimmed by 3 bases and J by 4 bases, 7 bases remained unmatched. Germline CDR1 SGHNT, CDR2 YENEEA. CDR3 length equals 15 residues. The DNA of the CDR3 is TGTGCCAGCAGCTTCAAAACGGGGACAGGCTATGGCTACACCTTC. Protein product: CASSFKTGTGYGYTF.

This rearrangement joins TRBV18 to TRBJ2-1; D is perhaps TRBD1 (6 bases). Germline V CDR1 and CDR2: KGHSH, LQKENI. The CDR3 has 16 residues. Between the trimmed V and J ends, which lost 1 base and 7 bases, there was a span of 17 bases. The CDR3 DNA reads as TGTGCCAGCTCACCACGGAGATCTGGGGGCTCGAATGAGCAGTTCTTC. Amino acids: CASSPRRSGGSNEQFF. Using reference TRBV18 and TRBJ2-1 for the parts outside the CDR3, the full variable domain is NAGVMQNPRHLVRRRGQEARLRCSPMKGHSHVYWYRQLPEEGLKFMVYLQKENIIDESGMPKERFSAEFPKEGPSILRIQQVVRGDSAAYFCASSPRRSGGSNEQFFGPGTRLTVL.

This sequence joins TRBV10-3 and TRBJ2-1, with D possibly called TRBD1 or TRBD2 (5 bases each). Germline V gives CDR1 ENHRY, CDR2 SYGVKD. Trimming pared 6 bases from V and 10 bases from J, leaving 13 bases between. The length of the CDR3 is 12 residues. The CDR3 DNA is TGTGCCATCAGCGGGACCGGCCTGGAGCAGTTCTTC. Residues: CAISGTGLEQFF.

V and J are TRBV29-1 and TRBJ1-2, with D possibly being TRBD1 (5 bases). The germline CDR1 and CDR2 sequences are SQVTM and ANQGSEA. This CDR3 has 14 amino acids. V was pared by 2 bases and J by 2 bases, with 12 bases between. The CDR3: CSVEKAGRNYGYTF. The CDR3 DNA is TGCAGCGTTGAAAAGGCAGGGCGGAACTATGGCTACACCTTC.

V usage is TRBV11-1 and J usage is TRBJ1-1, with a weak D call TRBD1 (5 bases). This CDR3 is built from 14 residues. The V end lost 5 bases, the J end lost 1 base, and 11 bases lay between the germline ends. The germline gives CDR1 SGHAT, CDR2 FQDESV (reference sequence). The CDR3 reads CASSTQTGNTEAFF. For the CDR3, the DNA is TGTGCCAGCAGCACCCAAACAGGGAACACTGAAGCTTTCTTT.

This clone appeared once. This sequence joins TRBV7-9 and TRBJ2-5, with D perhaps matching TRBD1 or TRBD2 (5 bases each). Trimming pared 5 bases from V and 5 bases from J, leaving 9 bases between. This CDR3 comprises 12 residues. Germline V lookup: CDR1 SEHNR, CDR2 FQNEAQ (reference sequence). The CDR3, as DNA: TGTGCCAGCAGCCGGGACCTGGAGACCCAGTACTTC. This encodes CASSRDLETQYF.

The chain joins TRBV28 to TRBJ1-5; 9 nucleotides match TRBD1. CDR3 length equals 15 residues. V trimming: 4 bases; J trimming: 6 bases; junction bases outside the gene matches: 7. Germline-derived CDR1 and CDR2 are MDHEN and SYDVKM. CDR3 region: CASSSGQGYIQPQHF. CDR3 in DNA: TGTGCCAGCAGTTCGGGACAGGGTTATATTCAGCCCCAGCATTTT.

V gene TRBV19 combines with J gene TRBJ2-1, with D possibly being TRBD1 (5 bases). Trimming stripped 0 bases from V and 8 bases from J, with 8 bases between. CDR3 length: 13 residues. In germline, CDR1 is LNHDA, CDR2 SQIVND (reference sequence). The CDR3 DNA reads TGTGCCAGTAGTATAGATGGGGCGGATGAGCAGTTCTTC. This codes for CASSIDGADEQFF.

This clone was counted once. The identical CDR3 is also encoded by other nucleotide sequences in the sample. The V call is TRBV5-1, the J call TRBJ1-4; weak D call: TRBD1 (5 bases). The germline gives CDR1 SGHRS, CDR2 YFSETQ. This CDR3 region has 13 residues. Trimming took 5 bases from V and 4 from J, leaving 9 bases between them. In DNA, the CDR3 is TGCGCCAGCAGAGGACAAGATAATGAAAAACTGTTTTTT. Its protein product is CASRGQDNEKLFF.

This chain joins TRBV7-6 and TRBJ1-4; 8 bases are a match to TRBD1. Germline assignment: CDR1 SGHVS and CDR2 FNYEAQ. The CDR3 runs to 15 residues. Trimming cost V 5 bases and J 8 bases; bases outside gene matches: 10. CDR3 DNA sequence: TGTGCCAGCAGCCCTCAAAACGACAGGGGAGAAAAACTGTTTTTT. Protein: CASSPQNDRGEKLFF.

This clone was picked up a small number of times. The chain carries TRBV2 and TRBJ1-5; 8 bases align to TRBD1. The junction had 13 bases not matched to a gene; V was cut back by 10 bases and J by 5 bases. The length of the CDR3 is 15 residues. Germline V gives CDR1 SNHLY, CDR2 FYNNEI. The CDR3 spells CATGNGQGAYQPQHF. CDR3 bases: TGTGCCACCGGGAATGGGCAGGGGGCTTATCAGCCCCAGCATTTT.

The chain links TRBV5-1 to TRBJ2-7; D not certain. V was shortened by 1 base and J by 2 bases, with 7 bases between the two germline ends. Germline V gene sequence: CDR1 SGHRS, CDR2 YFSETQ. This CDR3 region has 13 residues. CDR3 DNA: TGCGCCAGCAGCTTGTACTACACCTACGAGCAGTACTTC. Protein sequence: CASSLYYTYEQYF.

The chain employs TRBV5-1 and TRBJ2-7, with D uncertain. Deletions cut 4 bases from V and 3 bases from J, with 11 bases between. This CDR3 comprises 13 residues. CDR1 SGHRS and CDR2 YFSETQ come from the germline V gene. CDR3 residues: CASSRPPGYEQYF. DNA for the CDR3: TGCGCCAGCAGCCGACCCCCAGGCTACGAGCAGTACTTC.

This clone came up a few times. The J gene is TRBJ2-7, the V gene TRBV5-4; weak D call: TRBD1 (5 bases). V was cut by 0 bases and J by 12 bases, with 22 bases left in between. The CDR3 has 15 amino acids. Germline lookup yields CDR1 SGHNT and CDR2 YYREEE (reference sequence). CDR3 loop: CASSLAGREGSFLYF. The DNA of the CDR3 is TGTGCCAGCAGCTTGGCTGGCAGGGAAGGGTCATTTCTGTACTTC.

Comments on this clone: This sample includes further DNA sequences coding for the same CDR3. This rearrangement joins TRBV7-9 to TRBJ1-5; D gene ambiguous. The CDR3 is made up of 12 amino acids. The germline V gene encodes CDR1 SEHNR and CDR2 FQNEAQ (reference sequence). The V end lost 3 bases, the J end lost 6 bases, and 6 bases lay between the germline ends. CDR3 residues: CASSLGSQPQHF. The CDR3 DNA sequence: TGTGCCAGCAGCTTGGGTTCTCAGCCCCAGCATTTT.

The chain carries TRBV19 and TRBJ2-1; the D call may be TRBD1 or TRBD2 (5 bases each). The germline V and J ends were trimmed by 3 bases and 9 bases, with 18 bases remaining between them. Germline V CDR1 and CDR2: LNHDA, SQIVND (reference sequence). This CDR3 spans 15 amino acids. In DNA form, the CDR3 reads TGTGCCAGTAGTATCGATGTAGGGACCCGGAGTGAGCAGTTCTTC. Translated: CASSIDVGTRSEQFF.

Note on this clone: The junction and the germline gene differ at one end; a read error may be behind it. In DNA, the CDR3 is TGTGCCAGCAGCTTAGGGGGCGGAATTAACTATGTCTACACCTTC. This sequence encodes CASSLGGGINYVYTF. The chain combines TRBV7-3 with TRBJ1-2; D is perhaps TRBD1 (6 bases). Germline assignment: CDR1 SGHTA and CDR2 FQGTGA. CDR3 size: 15 residues.

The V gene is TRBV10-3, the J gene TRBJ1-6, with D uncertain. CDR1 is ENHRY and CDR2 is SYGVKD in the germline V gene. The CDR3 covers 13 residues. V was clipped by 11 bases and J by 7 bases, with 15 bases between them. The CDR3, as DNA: TGTGCCTCTACCGGGATTCTAAATTCACCCCTCCACTTT. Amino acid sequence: CASTGILNSPLHF.

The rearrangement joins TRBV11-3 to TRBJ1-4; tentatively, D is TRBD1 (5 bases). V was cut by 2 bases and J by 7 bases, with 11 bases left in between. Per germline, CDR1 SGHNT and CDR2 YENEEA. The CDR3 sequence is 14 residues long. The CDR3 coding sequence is TGTGCCAGCAGCTTACGGGGGAACCTTGAAAAACTGTTTTTT. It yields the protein CASSLRGNLEKLFF.

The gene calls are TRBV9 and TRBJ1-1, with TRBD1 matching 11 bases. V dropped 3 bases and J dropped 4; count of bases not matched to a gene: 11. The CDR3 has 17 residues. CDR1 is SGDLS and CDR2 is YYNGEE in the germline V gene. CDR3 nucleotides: TGTGCCAGCAGCGCCGCAGGGGACAGGGGGATCTTCACTGAAGCTTTCTTT. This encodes CASSAAGDRGIFTEAFF.